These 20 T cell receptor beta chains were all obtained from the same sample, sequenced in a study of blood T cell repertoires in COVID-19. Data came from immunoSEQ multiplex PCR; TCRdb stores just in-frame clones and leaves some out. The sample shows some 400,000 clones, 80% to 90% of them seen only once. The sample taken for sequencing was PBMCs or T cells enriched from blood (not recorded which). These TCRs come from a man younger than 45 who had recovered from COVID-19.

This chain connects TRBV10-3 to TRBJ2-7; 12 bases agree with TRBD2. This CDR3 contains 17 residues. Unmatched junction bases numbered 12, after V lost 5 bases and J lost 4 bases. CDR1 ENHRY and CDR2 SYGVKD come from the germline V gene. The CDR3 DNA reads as TGTGCCATCAGTCCCGGACCAGGACTAGCGGGAAGTTACGAGCAGTACTTC. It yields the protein CAISPGPGLAGSYEQYF.

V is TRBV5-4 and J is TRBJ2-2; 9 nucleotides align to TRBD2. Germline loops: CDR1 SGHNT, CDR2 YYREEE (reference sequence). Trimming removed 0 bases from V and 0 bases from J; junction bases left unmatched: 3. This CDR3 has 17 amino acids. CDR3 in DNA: TGTGCCAGCAGCTTGGATAGCGGGAGAGCGAACACCGGGGAGCTGTTTTTT. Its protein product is CASSLDSGRANTGELFF.

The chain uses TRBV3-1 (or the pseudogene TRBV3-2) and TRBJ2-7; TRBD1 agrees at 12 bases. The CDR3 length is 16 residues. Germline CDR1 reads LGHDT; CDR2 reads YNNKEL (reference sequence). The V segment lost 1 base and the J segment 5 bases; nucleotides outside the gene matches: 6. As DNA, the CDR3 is TGTGCCAGCAGCCAAGCTTTCGGGACAGGGGGCGACGAGCAGTACTTC. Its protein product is CASSQAFGTGGDEQYF.

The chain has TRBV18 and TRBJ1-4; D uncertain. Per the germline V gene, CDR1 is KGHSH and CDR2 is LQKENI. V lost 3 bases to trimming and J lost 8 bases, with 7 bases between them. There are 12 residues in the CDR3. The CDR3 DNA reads TGTGCCAGCTCACCGGGAGAGGAAAAACTGTTTTTT. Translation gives CASSPGEEKLFF.

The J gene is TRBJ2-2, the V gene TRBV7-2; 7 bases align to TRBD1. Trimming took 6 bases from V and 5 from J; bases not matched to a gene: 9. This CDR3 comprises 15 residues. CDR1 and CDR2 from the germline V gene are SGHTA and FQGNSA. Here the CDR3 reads CASSFTGAETGELFF. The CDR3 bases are TGTGCCAGCAGTTTCACAGGGGCCGAAACCGGGGAGCTGTTTTTT.

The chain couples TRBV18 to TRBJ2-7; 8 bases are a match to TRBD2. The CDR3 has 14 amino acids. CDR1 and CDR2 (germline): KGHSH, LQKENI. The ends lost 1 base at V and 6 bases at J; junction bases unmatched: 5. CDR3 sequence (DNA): TGTGCCAGCTCACCACTAGCGGGGCCGACCGAGCAGTACTTC. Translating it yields CASSPLAGPTEQYF.

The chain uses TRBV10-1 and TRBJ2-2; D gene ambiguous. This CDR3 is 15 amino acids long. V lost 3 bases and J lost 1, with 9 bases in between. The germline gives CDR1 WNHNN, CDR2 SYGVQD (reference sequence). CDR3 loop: CASSDRRGNTGELFF. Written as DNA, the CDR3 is TGCGCCAGCAGTGACCGTCGAGGGAACACCGGGGAGCTGTTTTTT.

The CDR3 spells CASSLAGTGRKSTEAFF. For the CDR3, the DNA is TGTGCCAGCAGCTTAGCCGGGACAGGGAGGAAGAGCACTGAAGCTTTCTTT. The chain employs TRBV7-9 and TRBJ1-1, with 9 bases that match TRBD1. J was trimmed by 4 bases and V by 0 bases; bases with no gene match: 9. Germline V gene sequence: CDR1 SEHNR, CDR2 FQNEAQ (reference sequence). The CDR3 covers 17 residues.

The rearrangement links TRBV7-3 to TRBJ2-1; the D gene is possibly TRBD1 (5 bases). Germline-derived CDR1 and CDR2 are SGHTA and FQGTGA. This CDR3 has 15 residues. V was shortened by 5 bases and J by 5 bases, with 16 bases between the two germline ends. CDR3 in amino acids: CASSAFPEGDNEQFF. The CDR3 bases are TGTGCCAGCAGCGCCTTTCCGGAAGGGGACAATGAGCAGTTCTTC.

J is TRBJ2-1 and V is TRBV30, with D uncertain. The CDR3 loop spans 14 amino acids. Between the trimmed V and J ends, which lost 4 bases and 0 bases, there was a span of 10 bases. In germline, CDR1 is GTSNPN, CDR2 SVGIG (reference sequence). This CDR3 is CAWKKVSSYNEQFF. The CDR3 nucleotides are TGTGCCTGGAAGAAAGTGAGCTCCTACAATGAGCAGTTCTTC.

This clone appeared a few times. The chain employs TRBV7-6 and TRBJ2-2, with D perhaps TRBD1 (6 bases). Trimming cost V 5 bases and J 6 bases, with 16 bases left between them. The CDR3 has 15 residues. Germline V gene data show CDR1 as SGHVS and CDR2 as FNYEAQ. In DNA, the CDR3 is TGTGCCAGCAGCCCTCGGGCAGGGGCTCCCGGGGAGCTGTTTTTT. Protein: CASSPRAGAPGELFF.

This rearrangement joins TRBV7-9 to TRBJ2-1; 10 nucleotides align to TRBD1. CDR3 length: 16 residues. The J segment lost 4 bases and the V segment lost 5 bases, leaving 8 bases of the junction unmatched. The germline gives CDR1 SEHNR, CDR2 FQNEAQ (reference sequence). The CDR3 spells CASSPRTGGTYNEQFF. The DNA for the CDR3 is TGTGCCAGCAGCCCCCGGACAGGGGGGACGTACAATGAGCAGTTCTTC.

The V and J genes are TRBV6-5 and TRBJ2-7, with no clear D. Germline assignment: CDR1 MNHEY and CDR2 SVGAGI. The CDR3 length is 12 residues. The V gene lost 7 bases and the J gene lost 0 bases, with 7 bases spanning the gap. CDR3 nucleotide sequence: TGTGCCAGCAAGGCTAGCTCCTACGAGCAGTACTTC. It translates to CASKASSYEQYF.

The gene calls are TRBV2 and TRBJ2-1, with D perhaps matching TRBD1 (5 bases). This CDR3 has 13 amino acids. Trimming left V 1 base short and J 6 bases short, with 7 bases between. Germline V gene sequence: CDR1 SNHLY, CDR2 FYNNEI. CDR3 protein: CASSEGQGNEQFF. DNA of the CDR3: TGTGCCAGCAGTGAAGGGCAGGGCAATGAGCAGTTCTTC.

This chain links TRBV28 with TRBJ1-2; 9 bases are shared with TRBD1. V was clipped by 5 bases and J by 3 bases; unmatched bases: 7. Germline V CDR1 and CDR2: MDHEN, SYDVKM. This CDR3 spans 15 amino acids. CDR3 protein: CASSPGQGVDYGYTF. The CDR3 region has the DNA TGTGCCAGCAGTCCGGGACAGGGAGTCGACTATGGCTACACCTTC.

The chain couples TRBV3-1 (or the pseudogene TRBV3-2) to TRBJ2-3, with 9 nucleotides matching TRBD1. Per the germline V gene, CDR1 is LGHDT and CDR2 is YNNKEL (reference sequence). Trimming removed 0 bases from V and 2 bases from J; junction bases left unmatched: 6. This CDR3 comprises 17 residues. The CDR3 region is CASSQEGGTGYTDTQYF. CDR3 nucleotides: TGTGCCAGCAGCCAAGAGGGGGGGACAGGGTACACAGATACGCAGTATTTT.

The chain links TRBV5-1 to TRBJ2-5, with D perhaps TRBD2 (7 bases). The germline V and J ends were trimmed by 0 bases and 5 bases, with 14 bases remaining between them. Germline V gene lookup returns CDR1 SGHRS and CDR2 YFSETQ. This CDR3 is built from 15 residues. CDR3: CASSLAPGGAETQYF. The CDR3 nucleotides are TGCGCCAGCAGCTTGGCCCCGGGGGGCGCGGAGACCCAGTACTTC.

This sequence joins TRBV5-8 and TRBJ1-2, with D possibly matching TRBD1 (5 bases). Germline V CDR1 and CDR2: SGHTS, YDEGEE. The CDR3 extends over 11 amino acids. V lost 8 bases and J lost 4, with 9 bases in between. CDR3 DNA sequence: TGTGCCAGGGAGGGGCCCTATGGCTACACCTTC. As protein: CAREGPYGYTF.

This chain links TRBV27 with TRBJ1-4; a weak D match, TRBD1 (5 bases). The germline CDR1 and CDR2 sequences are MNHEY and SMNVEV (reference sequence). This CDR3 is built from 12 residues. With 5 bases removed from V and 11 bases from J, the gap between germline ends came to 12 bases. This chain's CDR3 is CASSGGTDKLFF. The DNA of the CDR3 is TGTGCCAGCAGTGGAGGGACTGACAAACTGTTTTTT.

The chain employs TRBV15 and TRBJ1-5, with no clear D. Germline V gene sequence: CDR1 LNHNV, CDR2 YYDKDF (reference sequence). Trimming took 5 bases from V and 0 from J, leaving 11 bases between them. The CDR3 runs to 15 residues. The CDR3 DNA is TGTGCCACCAGCCCCCATAGGAGTAGCAATCAGCCCCAGCATTTT. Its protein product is CATSPHRSSNQPQHF.